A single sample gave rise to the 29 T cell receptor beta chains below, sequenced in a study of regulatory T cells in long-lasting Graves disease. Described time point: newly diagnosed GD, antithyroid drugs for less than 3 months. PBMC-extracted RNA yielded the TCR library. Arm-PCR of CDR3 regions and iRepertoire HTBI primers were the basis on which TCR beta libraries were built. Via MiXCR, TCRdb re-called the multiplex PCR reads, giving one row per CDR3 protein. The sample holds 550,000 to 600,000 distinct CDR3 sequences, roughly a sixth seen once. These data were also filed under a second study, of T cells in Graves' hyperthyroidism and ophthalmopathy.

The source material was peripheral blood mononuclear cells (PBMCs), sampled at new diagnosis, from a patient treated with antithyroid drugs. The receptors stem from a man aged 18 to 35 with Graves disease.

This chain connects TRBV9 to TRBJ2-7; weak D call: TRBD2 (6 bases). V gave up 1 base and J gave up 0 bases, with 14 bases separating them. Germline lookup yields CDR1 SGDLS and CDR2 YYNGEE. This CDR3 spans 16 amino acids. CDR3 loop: CASSVSAGGDSYEQYF. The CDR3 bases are TGTGCCAGCAGCGTATCAGCAGGAGGGGACTCCTACGAGCAGTACTTC.

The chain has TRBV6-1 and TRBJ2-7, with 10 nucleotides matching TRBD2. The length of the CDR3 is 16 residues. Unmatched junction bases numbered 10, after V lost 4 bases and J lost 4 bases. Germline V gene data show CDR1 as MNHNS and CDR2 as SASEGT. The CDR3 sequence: CASSGIASGSWYEQYF. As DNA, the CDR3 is TGTGCCAGCAGTGGAATCGCTAGCGGGAGCTGGTACGAGCAGTACTTC.

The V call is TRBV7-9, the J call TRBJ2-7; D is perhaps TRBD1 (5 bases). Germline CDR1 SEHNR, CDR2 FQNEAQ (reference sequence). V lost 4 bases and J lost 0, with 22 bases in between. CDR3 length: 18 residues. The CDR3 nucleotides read TGTGCCAGCAGCTACGGACAAGACCAAACACCTAGCTCCTACGAGCAGTACTTC. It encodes CASSYGQDQTPSSYEQYF.

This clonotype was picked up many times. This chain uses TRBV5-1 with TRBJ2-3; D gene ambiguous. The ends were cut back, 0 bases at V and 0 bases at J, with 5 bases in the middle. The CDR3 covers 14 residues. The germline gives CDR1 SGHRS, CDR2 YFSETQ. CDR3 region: CASSLVFSTDTQYF. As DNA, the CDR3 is TGCGCCAGCAGCTTGGTCTTTAGCACAGATACGCAGTATTTT.

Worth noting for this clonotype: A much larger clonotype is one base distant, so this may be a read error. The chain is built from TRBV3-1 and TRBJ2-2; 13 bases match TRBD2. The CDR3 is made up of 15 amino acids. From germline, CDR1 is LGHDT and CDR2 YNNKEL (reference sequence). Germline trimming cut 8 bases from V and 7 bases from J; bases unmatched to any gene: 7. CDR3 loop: CASSGTSGTIGELFF. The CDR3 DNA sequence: TGTGCCAGCTCCGGGACTAGCGGGACTATCGGGGAGCTGTTTTTT.

The CDR3 loop is CASSQDKVYGNTIYF. CDR3 DNA sequence: TGTGCCAGCAGCCAAGATAAGGTATACGGAAACACCATATATTTT. V and J are TRBV4-2 and TRBJ1-3; D is ambiguous. The CDR3 totals 15 residues. Per germline, CDR1 LGHNA and CDR2 YNFKEQ. Trimming removed 0 bases at V and 4 bases at J, with 10 bases between.

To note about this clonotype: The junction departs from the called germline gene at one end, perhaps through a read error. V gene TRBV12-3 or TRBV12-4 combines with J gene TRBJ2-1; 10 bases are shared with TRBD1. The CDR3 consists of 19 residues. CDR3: CASSRNPYTGTGERDEQFF. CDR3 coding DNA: TGCGCCAGCAGCCGAAACCCCTACACCGGGACAGGGGAACGCGATGAGCAGTTCTTC.

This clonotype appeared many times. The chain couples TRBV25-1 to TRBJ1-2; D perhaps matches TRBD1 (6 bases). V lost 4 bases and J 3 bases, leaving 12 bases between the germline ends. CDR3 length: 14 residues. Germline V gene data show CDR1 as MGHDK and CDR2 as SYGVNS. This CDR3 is CASSGFGGDYGYTF. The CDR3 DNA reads TGTGCCAGCAGTGGATTTGGGGGCGACTATGGCTACACCTTC.

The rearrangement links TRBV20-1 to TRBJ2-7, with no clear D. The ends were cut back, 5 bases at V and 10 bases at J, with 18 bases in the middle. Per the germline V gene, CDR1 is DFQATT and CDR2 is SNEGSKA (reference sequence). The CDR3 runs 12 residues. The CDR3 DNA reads TGCAGTGCTGACGCGCCCCCCTCGCGACAGTACTTC. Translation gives CSADAPPSRQYF.

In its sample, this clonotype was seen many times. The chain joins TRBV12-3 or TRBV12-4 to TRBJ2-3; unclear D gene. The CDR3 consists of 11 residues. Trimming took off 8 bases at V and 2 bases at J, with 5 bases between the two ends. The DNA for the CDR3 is TGTGCCAGCGCCACCACAGATACGCAGTATTTT. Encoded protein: CASATTDTQYF.

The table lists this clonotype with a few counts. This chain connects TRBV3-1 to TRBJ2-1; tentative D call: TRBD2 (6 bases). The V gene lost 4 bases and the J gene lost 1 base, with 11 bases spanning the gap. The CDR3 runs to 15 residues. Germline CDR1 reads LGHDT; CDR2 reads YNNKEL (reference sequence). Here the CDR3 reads CASSPERVSYNEQFF. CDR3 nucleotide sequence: TGTGCCAGCAGCCCGGAGCGGGTATCCTACAATGAGCAGTTCTTC.

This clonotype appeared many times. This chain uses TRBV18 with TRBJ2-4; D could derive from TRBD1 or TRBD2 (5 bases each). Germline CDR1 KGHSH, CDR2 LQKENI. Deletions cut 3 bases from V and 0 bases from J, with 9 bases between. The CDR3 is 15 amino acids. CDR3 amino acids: CASSPGDLAKNIQYF. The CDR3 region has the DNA TGTGCCAGCTCACCGGGGGATCTAGCCAAAAACATTCAGTACTTC.

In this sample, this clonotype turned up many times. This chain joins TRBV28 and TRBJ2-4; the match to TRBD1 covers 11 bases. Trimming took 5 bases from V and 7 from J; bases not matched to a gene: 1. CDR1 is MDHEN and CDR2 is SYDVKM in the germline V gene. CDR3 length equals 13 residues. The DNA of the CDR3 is TGTGCCAGCAGTGGGGACAGGGGGAACATTCAGTACTTC. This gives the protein CASSGDRGNIQYF.

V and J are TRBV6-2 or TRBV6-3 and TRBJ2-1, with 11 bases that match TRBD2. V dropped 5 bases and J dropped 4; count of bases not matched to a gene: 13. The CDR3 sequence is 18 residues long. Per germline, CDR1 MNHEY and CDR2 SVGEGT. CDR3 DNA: TGTGCCAGCAGTGAAAAATGGGCTAGCGGGAGGACGTACAATGAGCAGTTCTTC. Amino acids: CASSEKWASGRTYNEQFF.

The chain's CDR3 is CASSVVGVATEAFF. The CDR3 DNA sequence: TGTGCCAGCAGCGTAGTGGGGGTGGCCACTGAAGCTTTCTTT. V usage is TRBV9 and J usage is TRBJ1-1, with D maybe TRBD1 (5 bases). The CDR3 covers 14 residues. Deletions cut 0 bases from V and 4 bases from J, with 10 bases between. The germline gives CDR1 SGDLS, CDR2 YYNGEE.

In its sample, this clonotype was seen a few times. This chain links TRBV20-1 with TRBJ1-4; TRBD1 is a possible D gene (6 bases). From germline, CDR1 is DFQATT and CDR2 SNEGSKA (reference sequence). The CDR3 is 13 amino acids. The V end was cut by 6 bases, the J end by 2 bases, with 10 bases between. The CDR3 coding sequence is TGCAGTGCCCAAACAGGGACTAATGAAAAACTGTTTTTT. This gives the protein CSAQTGTNEKLFF.

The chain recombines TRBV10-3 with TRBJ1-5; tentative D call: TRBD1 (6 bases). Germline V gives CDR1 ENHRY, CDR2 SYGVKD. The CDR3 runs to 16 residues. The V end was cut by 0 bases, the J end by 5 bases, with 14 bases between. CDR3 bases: TGTGCCATCAGTGAGTCAAGGGGGGTAGGGGATCAGCCCCAGCATTTT. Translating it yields CAISESRGVGDQPQHF.

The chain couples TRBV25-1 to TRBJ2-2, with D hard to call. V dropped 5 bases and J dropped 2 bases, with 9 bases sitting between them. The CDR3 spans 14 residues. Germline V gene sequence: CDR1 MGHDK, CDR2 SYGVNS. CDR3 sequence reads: CASSSRLNTGELFF. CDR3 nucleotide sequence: TGTGCCAGCAGTAGCCGACTCAACACCGGGGAGCTGTTTTTT.

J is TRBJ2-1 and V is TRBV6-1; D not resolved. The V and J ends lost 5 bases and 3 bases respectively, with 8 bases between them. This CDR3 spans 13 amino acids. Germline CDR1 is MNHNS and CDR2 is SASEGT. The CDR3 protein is CASSINDYNEQFF. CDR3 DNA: TGTGCCAGCAGTATCAACGACTACAATGAGCAGTTCTTC.

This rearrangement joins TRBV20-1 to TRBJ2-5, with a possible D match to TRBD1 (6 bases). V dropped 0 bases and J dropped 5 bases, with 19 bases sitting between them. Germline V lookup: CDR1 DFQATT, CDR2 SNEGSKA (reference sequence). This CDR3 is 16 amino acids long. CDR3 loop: CSARDYGQRGMETQYF. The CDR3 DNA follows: TGCAGTGCTAGAGATTATGGTCAGAGGGGGATGGAGACCCAGTACTTC.

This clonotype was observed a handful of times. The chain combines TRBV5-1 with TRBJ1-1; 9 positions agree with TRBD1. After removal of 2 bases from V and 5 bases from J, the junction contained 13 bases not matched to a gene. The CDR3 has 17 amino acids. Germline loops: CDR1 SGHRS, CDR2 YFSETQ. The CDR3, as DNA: TGCGCCAGCAGCTTCGGGACAGGGTCTTTAAGGGGGACTGAAGCTTTCTTT. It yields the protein CASSFGTGSLRGTEAFF.

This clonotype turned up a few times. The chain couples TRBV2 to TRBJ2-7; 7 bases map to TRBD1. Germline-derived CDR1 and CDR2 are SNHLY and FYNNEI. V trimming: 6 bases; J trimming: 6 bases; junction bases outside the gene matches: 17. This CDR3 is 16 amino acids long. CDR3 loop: CASRGQDLLAGPEQYF. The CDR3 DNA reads TGTGCCAGCAGAGGACAGGACCTCCTTGCGGGTCCCGAGCAGTACTTC.

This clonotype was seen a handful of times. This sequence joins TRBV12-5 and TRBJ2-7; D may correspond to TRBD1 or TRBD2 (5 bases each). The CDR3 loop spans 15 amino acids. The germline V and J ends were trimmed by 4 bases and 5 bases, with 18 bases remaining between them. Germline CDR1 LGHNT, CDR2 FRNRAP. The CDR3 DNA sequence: TGTGCTAGTGGTTCCCCCGGGACCCAAAACCACGAGCAGTACTTC. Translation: CASGSPGTQNHEQYF.

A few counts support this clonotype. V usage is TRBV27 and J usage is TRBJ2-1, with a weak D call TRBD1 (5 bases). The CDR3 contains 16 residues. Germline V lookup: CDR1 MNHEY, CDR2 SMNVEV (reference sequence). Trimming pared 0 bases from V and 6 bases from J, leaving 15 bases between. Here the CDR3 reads CASSLSDKGASNEQFF. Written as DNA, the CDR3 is TGTGCCAGCAGTTTATCCGACAAAGGGGCCTCCAATGAGCAGTTCTTC.

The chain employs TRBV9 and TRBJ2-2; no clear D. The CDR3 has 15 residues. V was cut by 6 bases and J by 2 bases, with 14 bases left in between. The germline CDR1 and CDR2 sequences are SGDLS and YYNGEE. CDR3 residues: CASTSTAYNTGELFF. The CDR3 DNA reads TGTGCCAGCACCTCAACGGCCTATAACACCGGGGAGCTGTTTTTT.

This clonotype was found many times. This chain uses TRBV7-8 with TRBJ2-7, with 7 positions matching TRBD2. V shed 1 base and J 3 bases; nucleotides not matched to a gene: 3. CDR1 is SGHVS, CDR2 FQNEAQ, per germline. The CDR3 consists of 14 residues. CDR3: CASSLGTRDYEQYF. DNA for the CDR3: TGTGCCAGCAGCTTAGGGACTAGAGACTACGAGCAGTACTTC.

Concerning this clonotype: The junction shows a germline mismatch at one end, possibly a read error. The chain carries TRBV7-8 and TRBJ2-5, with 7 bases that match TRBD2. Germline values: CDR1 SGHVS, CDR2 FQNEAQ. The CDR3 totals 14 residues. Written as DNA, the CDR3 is TGTGCCAGCAGCTTTCGGGGGGTTCAAGGGACCCAGTACTTC. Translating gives CASSFRGVQGTQYF.

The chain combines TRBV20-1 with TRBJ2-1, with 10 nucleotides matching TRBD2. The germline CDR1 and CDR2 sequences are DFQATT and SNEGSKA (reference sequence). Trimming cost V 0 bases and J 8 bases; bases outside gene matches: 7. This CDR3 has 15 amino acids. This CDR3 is CSARDRGLATDEQFF. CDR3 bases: TGCAGTGCTAGAGATAGGGGACTAGCGACGGATGAGCAGTTCTTC.

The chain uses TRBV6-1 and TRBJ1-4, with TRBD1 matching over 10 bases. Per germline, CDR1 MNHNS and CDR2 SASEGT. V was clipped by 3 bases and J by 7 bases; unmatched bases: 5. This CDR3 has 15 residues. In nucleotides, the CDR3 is TGTGCCAGCAGTGACTCCGGGACAGGGGTTGAAAAACTGTTTTTT. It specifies CASSDSGTGVEKLFF.